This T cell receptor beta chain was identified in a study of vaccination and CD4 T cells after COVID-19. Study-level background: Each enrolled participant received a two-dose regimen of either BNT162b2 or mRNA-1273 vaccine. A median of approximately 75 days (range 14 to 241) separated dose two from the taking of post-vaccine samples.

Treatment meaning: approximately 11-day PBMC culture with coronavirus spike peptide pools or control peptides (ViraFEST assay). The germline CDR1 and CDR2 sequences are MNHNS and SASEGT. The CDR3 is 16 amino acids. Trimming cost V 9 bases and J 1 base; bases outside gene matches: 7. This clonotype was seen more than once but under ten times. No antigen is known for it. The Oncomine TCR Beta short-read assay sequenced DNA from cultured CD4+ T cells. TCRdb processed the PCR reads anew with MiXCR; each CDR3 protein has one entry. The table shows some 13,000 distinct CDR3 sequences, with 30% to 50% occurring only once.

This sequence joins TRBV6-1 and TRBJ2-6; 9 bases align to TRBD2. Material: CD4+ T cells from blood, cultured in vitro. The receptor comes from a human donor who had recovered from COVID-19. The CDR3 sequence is CASRGTSGSGANVLTF. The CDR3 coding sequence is TGTGCCAGTCGAGGAACTAGCGGGTCTGGGGCCAACGTCCTGACTTTC.